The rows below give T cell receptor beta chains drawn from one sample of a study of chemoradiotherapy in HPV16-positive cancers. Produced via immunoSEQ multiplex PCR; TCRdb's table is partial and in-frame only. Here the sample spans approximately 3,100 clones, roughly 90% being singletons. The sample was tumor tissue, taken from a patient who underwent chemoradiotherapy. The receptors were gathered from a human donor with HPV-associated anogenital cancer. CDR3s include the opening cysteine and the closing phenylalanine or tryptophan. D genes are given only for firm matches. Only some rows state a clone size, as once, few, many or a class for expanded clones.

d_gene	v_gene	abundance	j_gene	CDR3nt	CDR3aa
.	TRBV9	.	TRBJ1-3	TGTGCCAGCAGGCCCGGAGGGAGCTCTGGAAACACCATATATTTT	CASRPGGSSGNTIYF
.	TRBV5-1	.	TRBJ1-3	TGCGCCAGCAGCGCCGGCAGCTCTGGAAACACCATATATTTT	CASSAGSSGNTIYF
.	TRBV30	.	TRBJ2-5	TGTGCCTGGAGTCTCCCTGCGGAGACCCAGTACTTC	CAWSLPAETQYF
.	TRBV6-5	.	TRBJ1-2	TGTGCCAGCAGTTACTCGCCTGGGACGGGCTACACCTTC	CASSYSPGTGYTF
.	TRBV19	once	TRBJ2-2	TGTGCCAGTAGTATCAGCAGGGCGAACACCGGGGAGCTGTTTTTT	CASSISRANTGELFF
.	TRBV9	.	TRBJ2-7	TGTGCCAGCAGCGTAGATATCGGGTCCGTCGACGAGCAGTACTTC	CASSVDIGSVDEQYF
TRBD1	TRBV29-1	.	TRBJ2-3	TGCAGCGTTGTTTGGACAGGGCGAGATACGCAGTATTTT	CSVVWTGRDTQYF
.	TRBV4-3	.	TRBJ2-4	TGCGCCAGCAGCCAAGAGCAGGGGCTAGCCAAAAACATTCAGTACTTC	CASSQEQGLAKNIQYF
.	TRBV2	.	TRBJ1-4	TGTGCCAGCAGTGACCCCCGATTTAATGAAAAACTGTTTTTT	CASSDPRFNEKLFF
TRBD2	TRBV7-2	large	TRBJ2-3	TGTGCCAGCAGCGAGGACACGGGACTAATCGGTGTTGATACGCAGTATTTT	CASSEDTGLIGVDTQYF
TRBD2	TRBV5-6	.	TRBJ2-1	TGTGCCAGCAGCATCGTAGCGGGGGGACTCTACAATGAGCAGTTCTTC	CASSIVAGGLYNEQFF
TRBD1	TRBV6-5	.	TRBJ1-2	TGTGCCAGCAGTTTCTCGGACAGGGAAGACTACACCTTC	CASSFSDREDYTF
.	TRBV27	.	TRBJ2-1	TGTGCCAGCAGTTTAATTGGGGCGGCGAGATACAATGAGCAGTTCTTC	CASSLIGAARYNEQFF
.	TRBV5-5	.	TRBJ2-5	TGTGCCAGCAGCTTGGGACAATTTGAGACCCAGTACTTC	CASSLGQFETQYF
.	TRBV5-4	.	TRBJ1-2	TGTGCCAGCAGCTTGTCACAGGATTATGGCTACACCTTC	CASSLSQDYGYTF
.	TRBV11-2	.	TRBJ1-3	TGTGCCAGCAGCTCAGGGACCGTTATTAACACCATATATTTT	CASSSGTVINTIYF
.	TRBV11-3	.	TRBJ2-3	TGTGCCAGCAGCTTAGGGGGGGCAGATACGCAGTATTTT	CASSLGGADTQYF
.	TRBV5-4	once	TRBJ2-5	TGTGCCAGCAGCTTGGGAGGAGGGCTCCAAGAGACCCAGTACTTC	CASSLGGGLQETQYF
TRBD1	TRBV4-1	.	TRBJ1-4	TGCGCCAGCAGCCTCCGGGACAGTAATGAAAAACTGTTTTTT	CASSLRDSNEKLFF
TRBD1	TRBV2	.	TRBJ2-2	TGTGCCAGCACCCCGGACAGGGCAGGCACCGGGGAGCTGTTTTTT	CASTPDRAGTGELFF
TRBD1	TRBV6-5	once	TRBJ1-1	TGTGCCAGCAAATTCTCCAGGGGGAAGGGCACTGAAGCTTTCTTT	CASKFSRGKGTEAFF
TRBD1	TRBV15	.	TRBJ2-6	TGTGCCACCAGCAGAGGGACAGGGTCTGGGGCCAACGTCCTGACTTTC	CATSRGTGSGANVLTF
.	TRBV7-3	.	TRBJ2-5	TGTGCCAGCAGCTCTGGGACCCAAGAGACCCAGTACTTC	CASSSGTQETQYF
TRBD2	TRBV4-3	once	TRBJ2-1	TGCGCCAGCAGCCTCACTAGCGGGAGCGCCTACAATGAGCAGTTCTTC	CASSLTSGSAYNEQFF
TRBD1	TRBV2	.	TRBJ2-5	TGTGCCAGCGGAGGACAGGGCCGAGAGACCCAGTACTTC	CASGGQGRETQYF
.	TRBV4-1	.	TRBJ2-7	TGCGCCAGCAGCCAAGGGACGGAGCCCCCCTACGAGCAGTACTTC	CASSQGTEPPYEQYF
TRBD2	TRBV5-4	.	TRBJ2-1	TGTGCCAGCAGCTTCGGCGGGGGGAGATCCTACAATGAGCAGTTCTTC	CASSFGGGRSYNEQFF